The sample holds a few counts of the clone carrying this T cell receptor (beta chain). Its antigen is undetermined. CDR1 DFQATT and CDR2 SNEGSKA come from the germline V gene (reference sequence). V was clipped by 8 bases and J by 4 bases, with 14 bases between them. The CDR3 is 12 amino acids. This specimen belongs to a study of T cells in Graves' hyperthyroidism and ophthalmopathy. Across the whole study: Peripheral blood was collected at initial diagnosis, before any treatment. Study conclusions and caveats: Separating ophthalmopathy from stable hyperthyroidism was achieved by a 13 V-J model.

Using RNA transcripts as the source, TCR beta CDR3 regions were amplified. Primed by the HTBI set, a first-round RT-PCR was run on the TCR CDR3. MiXCR, applied by TCRdb to the multiplex PCR reads, yields one record per CDR3 protein. The sample holds 550,000 to 650,000 distinct CDR3 sequences, approximately 15% seen once. Hyperthyroidism had been newly diagnosed in patients aged 18 to 65, and its duration was under 2 months. Material: blood. The V gene is TRBV20-1, the J gene TRBJ1-2; no clear D gene. The TCR was taken from a woman aged 30 to 39 with Graves' hyperthyroidism that later progressed to Graves' ophthalmopathy. CDR3 sequence: CSPRLGTYGYTF. The CDR3 DNA follows: TGCAGTCCAAGGTTAGGTACCTATGGCTACACCTTC.